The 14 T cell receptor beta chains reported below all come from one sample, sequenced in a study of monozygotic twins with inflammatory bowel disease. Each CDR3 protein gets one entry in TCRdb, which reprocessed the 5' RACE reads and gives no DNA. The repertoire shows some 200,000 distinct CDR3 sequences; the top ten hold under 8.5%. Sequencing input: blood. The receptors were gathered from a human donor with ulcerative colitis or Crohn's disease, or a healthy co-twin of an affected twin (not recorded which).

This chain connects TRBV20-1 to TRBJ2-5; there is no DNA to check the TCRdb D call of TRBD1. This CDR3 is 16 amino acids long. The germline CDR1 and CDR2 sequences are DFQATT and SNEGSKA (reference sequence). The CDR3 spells CSASQGGWETQETQYF.

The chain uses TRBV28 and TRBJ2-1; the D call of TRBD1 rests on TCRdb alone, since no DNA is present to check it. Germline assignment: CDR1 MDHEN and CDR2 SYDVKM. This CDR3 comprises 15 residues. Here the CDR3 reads CASSLRINGGNEQFF.

CDR3 protein: CSVSGQITGELFF. The rearrangement uses TRBV29-1 and TRBJ2-2; absent DNA, TCRdb's TRBD1 call cannot be checked. CDR1 and CDR2 from the germline V gene are SQVTM and ANQGSEA. The CDR3 spans 13 residues.

The CDR3 loop is CASSQDGRRSEQFF. This chain uses TRBV3-1 with TRBJ2-1; the D gene TCRdb calls, TRBD1, cannot be checked with no DNA. This CDR3 is 14 amino acids long. Germline CDR1 is LGHDT and CDR2 is YNNKEL (reference sequence).

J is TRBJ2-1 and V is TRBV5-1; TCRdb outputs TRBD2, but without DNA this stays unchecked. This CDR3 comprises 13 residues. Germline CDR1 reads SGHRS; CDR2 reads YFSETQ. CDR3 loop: CASSLGGSNEQFF.

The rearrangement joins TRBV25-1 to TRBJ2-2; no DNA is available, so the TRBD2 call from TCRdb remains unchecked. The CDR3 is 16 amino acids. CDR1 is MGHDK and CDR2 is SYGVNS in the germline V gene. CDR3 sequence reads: CASSDGGGTTTGELFF.

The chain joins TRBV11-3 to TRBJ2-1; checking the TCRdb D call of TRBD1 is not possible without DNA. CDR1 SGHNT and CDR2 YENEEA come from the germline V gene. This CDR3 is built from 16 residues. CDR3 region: CASSSRRTGAYNEQFF.

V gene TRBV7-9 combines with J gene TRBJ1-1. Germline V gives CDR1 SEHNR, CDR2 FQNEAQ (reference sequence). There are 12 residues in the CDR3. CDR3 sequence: CASRSERTEAFF.

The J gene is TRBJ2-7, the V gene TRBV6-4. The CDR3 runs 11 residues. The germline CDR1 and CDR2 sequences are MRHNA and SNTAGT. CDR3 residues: CASSPLWEQYF.

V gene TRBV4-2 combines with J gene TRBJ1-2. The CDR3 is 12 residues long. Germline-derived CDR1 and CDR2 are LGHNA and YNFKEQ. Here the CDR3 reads CASSQAVVGYTF.

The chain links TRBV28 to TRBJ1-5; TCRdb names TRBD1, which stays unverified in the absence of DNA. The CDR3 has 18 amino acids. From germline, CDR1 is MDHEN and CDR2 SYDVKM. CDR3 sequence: CASSLSDRGGRRNQPQHF.

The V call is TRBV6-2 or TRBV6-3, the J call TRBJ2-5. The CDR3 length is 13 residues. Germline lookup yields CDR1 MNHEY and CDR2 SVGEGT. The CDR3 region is CASNFRRQETQYF.

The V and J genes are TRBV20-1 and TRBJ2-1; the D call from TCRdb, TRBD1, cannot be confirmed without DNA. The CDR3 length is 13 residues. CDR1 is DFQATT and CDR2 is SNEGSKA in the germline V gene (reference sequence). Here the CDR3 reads CSATHRVHNEQFF.

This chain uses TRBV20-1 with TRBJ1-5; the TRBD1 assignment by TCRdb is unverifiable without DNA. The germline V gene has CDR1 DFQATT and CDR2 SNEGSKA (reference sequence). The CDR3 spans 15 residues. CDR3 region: CSARPLGQLNQPQHF.